The 10 T cell receptor beta chains reported below all come from one sample, sequenced in a study of shared clonotypes between healthy human individuals. Data came from immunoSEQ multiplex PCR; TCRdb stores just in-frame clones and leaves some out. The sample records roughly 2.2 million clones, 90% to 95% being singletons. Sequenced material: naive CD4+ T cells from PBMCs. Subset specified: CD45RA+ positively selected. The receptors were sampled from a man between 18 and 35 years old in good health. Some clones in this sample may be carry-over from other donors' samples.

The rearrangement links TRBV19 to TRBJ2-1; TRBD2 matches at 9 bases. Trimming at V came to 7 bases and at J to 4 bases, leaving 11 bases not matched to a gene. Germline loops: CDR1 LNHDA, CDR2 SQIVND (reference sequence). This CDR3 region has 16 residues. CDR3 DNA sequence: TGTGCCAGTACCTACTCGACTAGCGGAGAATACAATGAGCAGTTCTTC. It yields the protein CASTYSTSGEYNEQFF.

The rearrangement links TRBV10-1 to TRBJ2-6; perhaps TRBD1 as D (6 bases). Trimming removed 3 bases from V and 0 bases from J, with 15 bases in between. The CDR3 runs to 18 residues. Per the germline V gene, CDR1 is WNHNN and CDR2 is SYGVQD (reference sequence). CDR3 nucleotide sequence: TGCGCCAGCAGTGAAGGGAGTGGGGGCACCTCTGGGGCCAACGTCCTGACTTTC. This gives the protein CASSEGSGGTSGANVLTF.

The CDR3 sequence is CASRPGWASGYEQYF. Here the CDR3 DNA reads TGCGCCAGCAGGCCCGGGTGGGCTAGCGGCTACGAGCAGTACTTC. The gene calls are TRBV5-1 and TRBJ2-7, with TRBD2 matching 7 bases. The germline V gene encodes CDR1 SGHRS and CDR2 YFSETQ. The junction had 11 bases not matched to a gene; V was cut back by 5 bases and J by 3 bases. The CDR3 totals 15 residues.

The V gene is TRBV30, the J gene TRBJ2-7, with D possibly matching TRBD1 (6 bases). V gave up 1 base and J gave up 3 bases, with 16 bases separating them. The germline V gene has CDR1 GTSNPN and CDR2 SVGIG (reference sequence). The CDR3 loop spans 15 amino acids. The CDR3 loop is CAWSGGPGAYYEQYF. CDR3 bases: TGTGCCTGGAGTGGTGGCCCAGGGGCCTACTACGAGCAGTACTTC.

Worth noting for this clone: The sample contains more than one DNA sequence encoding this CDR3. The chain recombines TRBV11-2 with TRBJ1-1; D ambiguous. Trimming shortened V by 3 bases and J by 1 base, and 3 bases separated the two germline ends. CDR1 and CDR2 (germline): SGHAT, FQNNGV. This CDR3 spans 12 amino acids. The CDR3 here is CASSLWNTEAFF. CDR3 bases: TGTGCCAGCAGCTTGTGGAACACTGAAGCTTTCTTT. Filled out from reference TRBV11-2 and TRBJ1-1, the complete variable domain reads EAGVAQSPRYKIIEKRQSVAFWCNPISGHATLYWYQQILGQGPKLLIQFQNNGVVDDSQLPKDRFSAERLKGVDSTLKIQPAKLEDSAVYLCASSLWNTEAFFGQGTRLTVV.

J is TRBJ2-7 and V is TRBV27, with 10 bases lining up with TRBD1. The CDR3 length is 15 residues. Germline CDR1 is MNHEY and CDR2 is SMNVEV (reference sequence). V lost 11 bases to trimming and J lost 3 bases; unmatched junction nucleotides: 13. The chain's CDR3 is CAAPRGQGVNYEQYF. In DNA form, the CDR3 reads TGTGCCGCCCCCCGAGGACAGGGGGTAAACTACGAGCAGTACTTC.

This chain uses TRBV2 with TRBJ2-6, with D maybe TRBD2 (5 bases). Trimming pared 7 bases from V and 0 bases from J, leaving 7 bases between. Germline V CDR1 and CDR2: SNHLY, FYNNEI. The CDR3 length is 14 residues. The CDR3 sequence: CASTRDSGANVLTF. DNA of the CDR3: TGTGCCAGCACCCGGGACTCTGGGGCCAACGTCCTGACTTTC.

The CDR3 bases are TGTGCCAGCAGTTTCATCGGGGACAGACAAGAGACCCAGTACTTC. It specifies CASSFIGDRQETQYF. The J gene is TRBJ2-5, the V gene TRBV27; TRBD1 matches at 7 bases. The CDR3 is 15 residues long. With 3 bases clipped from V and 2 bases from J, the junction kept 6 bases outside the gene matches. Per the germline V gene, CDR1 is MNHEY and CDR2 is SMNVEV (reference sequence).

This chain links TRBV11-2 with TRBJ2-3; the match to TRBD1 covers 7 bases. V lost 6 bases to trimming and J lost 8 bases; unmatched junction nucleotides: 14. Germline V gene lookup returns CDR1 SGHAT and CDR2 FQNNGV. The CDR3 runs 15 residues. The chain's CDR3 is CASSLQGQTLGTQYF. The CDR3 region has the DNA TGTGCCAGCAGTCTACAGGGACAGACACTTGGTACGCAGTATTTT.

The V call is TRBV18, the J call TRBJ2-1, with 14 bases that match TRBD2. The V and J ends lost 3 bases and 8 bases, in that order; junction bases with no gene match: 3. Germline-derived CDR1 and CDR2 are KGHSH and LQKENI. The CDR3 is 15 amino acids. CDR3 nucleotides: TGTGCCAGCTCACCGGGACTAGCGGGAGTCCATGAGCAGTTCTTC. It encodes CASSPGLAGVHEQFF.